The subject of this entry is one T cell receptor (beta chain). The data belong to a study of cytomegalovirus exposure and HLA in healthy donors. Study summary: A previous analysis identified 95 million to 120 million unique TCR beta sequences derived from around 200 million T cells.

V was pared by 0 bases and J by 1 base, with 10 bases between. Germline assignment: CDR1 SGDLS and CDR2 YYNGEE. The CDR3 is 15 residues long. The PCR made use of 60 Vbeta and 13 Jbeta primers. Profiled with immunoSEQ multiplex PCR; TCRdb holds only in-frame clones, not every one. Among approximately 190,000 clones, about 87% were seen once, and the ten largest hold 1.3%. V is TRBV9 and J is TRBJ1-1; TRBD1 is a possible D gene (5 bases). Material: PBMCs. The clonotype comes from a man aged 25-45 years in good health and CMV-seronegative. The CDR3 sequence is CASSVVHRRNTEAFF. The CDR3 DNA reads TGTGCCAGCAGCGTAGTTCACAGGCGGAACACTGAAGCTTTCTTT.